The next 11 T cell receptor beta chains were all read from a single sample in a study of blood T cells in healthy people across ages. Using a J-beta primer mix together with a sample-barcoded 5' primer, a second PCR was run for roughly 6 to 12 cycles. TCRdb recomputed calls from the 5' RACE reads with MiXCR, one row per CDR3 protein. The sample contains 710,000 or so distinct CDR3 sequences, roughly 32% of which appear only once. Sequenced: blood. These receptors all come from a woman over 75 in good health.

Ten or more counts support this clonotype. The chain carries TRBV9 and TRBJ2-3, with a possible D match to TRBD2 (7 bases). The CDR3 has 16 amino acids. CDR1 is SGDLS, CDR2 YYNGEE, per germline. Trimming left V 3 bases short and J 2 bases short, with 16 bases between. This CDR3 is CASSADAGASTDTQYF. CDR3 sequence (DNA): TGTGCCAGCAGCGCTGATGCGGGGGCCTCCACAGATACGCAGTATTTT.

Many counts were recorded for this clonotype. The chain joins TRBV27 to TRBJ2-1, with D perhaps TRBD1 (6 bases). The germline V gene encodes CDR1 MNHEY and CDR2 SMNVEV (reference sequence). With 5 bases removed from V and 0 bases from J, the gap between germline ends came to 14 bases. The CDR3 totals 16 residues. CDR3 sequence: CASSPRQASSYNEQFF. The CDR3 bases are TGTGCCAGCAGTCCCCGACAGGCTAGCTCCTACAATGAGCAGTTCTTC.

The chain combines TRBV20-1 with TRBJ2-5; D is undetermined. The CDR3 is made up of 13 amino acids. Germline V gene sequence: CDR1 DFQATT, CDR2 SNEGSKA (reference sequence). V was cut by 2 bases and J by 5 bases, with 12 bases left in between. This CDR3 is CSARYWPEETQYF. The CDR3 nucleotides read TGCAGTGCTAGATATTGGCCCGAGGAGACCCAGTACTTC.

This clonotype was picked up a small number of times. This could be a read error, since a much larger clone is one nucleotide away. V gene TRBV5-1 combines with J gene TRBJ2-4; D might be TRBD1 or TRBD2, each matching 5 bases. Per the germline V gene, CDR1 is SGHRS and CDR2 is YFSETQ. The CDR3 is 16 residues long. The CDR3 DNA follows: TGCGCCAGCAGCACCTCCTGGGGGTTAGCCAAAAACATTCGGTACTTC. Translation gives CASSTSWGLAKNIRYF. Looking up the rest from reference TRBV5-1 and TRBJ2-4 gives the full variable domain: KAGVTQTPRYLIKTRGQQVTLSCSPISGHRSVSWYQQTPGQGLQFLFEYFSETQRNKGNFPGRFSGRQFSNSRSEMNVSTLELGDSALYLCASSTSWGLAKNIRYFGAGTRLSVL.

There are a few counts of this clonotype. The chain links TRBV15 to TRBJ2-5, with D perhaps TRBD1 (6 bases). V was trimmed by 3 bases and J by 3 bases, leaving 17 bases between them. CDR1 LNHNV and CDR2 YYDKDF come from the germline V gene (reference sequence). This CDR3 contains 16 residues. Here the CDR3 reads CATSRAGTHIKETQYF. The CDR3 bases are TGTGCCACCAGCAGGGCCGGGACACATATCAAAGAGACCCAGTACTTC. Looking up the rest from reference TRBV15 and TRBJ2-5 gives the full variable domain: DAMVIQNPRYQVTQFGKPVTLSCSQTLNHNVMYWYQQKSSQAPKLLFHYYDKDFNNEADTPDNFQSRRPNTSFCFLDIRSPGLGDTAMYLCATSRAGTHIKETQYFGPGTRLLVL.

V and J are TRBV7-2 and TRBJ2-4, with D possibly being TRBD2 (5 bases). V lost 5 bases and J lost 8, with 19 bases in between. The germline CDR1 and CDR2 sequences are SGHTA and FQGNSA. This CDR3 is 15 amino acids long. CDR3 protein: CASSLAGPGRHIQYF. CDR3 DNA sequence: TGTGCCAGCAGCCTCGCGGGCCCCGGCAGACACATTCAGTACTTC. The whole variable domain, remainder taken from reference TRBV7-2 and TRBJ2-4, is GAGVSQSPSNKVTEKGKDVELRCDPISGHTALYWYRQSLGQGLEFLIYFQGNSAPDKSGLPSDRFSAERTGGSVSTLTIQRTQQEDSAVYLCASSLAGPGRHIQYFGAGTRLSVL.

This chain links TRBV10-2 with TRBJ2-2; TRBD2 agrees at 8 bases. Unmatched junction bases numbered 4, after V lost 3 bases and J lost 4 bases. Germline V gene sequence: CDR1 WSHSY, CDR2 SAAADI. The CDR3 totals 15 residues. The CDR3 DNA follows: TGCGCCAGCAGTGAATCGGCGGGGGGCACCGGGGAGCTGTTTTTT. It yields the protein CASSESAGGTGELFF.

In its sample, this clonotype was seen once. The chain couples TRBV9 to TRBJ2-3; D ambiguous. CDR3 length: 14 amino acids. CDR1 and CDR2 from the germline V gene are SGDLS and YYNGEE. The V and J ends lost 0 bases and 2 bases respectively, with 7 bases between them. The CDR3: CASSVGRFTDTQYF. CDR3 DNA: TGTGCCAGCAGCGTAGGACGCTTCACAGATACGCAGTATTTT.

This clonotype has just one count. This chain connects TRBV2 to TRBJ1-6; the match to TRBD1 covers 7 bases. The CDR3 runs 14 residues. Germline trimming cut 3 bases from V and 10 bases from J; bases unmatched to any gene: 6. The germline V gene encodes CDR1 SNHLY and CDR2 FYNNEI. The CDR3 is CASSETGLESPLHF. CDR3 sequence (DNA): TGTGCCAGCAGTGAGACAGGGTTGGAATCACCCCTCCACTTT.

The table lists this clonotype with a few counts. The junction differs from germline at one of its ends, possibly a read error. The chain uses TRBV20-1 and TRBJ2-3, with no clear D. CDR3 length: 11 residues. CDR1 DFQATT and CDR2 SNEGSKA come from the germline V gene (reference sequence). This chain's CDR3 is CSAIPANTQYF. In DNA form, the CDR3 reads TGCAGCGCTATTCCTGCGAATACGCAGTATTTT.

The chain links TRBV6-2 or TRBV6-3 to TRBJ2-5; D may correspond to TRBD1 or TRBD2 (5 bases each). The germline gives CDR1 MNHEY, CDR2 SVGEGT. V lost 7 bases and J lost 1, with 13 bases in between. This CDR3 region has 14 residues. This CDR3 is CASTRGGRQETQYF. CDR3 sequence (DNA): TGTGCCAGCACCCGTGGGGGACGCCAAGAGACCCAGTACTTC.